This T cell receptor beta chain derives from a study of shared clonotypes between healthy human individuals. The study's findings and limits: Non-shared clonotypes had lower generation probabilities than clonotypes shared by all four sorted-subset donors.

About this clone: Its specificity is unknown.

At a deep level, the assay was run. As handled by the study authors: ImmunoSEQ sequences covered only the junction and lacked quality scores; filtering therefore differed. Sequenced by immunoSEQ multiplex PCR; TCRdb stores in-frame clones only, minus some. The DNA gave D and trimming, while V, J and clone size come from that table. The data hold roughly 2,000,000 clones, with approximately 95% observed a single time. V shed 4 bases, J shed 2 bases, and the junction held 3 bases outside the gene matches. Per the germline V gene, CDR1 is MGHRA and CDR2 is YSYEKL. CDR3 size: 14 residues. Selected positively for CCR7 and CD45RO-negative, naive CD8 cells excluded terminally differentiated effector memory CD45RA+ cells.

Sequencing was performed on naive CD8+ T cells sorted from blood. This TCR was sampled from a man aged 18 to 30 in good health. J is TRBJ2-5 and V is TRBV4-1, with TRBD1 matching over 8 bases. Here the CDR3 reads CASSPQGEQETQYF. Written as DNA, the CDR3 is TGCGCCAGCAGCCCACAGGGGGAACAAGAGACCCAGTACTTC.